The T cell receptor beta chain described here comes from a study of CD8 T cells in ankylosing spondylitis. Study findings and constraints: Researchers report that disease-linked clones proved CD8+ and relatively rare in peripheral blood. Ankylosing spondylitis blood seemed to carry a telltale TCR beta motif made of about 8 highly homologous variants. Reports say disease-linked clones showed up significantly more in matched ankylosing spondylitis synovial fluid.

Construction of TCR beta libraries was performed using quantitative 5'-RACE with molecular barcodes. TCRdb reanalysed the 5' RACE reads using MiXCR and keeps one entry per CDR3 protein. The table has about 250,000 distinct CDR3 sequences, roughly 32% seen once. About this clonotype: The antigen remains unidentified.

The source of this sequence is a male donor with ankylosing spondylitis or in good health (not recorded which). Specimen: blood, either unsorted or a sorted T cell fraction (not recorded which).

CDR3 protein: CSARPSGTGYVTQYF. Written as DNA, the CDR3 is TGCAGTGCTAGGCCCTCCGGGACAGGGTATGTGACGCAGTATTTT. V usage is TRBV20-1 and J usage is TRBJ2-3; 9 positions agree with TRBD1. This CDR3 has 15 amino acids. Germline CDR1 and CDR2: DFQATT and SNEGSKA (reference sequence). V dropped 3 bases and J dropped 9; count of bases not matched to a gene: 13.